The clone carrying this TCR beta chain was seen many times. What it binds is unknown. The V end lost 2 bases, the J end lost 2 bases, and 7 bases lay between the germline ends. Germline V gene lookup returns CDR1 KGHSH and CDR2 LQKENI. This CDR3 comprises 14 residues. This entry belongs to a study of blood T cells in healthy people across ages. Combining a sample-barcoded 5' primer with a J-beta primer mix, a second PCR ran for roughly 7 to 12 cycles. TCRdb recomputed calls from the 5' RACE reads with MiXCR, one row per CDR3 protein. The table has 540,000 or so distinct CDR3 sequences, around half seen once. Whole-study results and caveats: Getting older went along with TCR beta diversity per million T cells dropping roughly linearly. TCR beta diversity correlated strongly with naive T cell percentage.

The origin of this receptor is a man older than 75 in good health. Sequenced material: blood. The chain combines TRBV18 with TRBJ2-1; D unclear. CDR3 DNA: TGTGCCAGCTCACCAAGTTCCCCCTACAATGAGCAGTTCTTC. Translating it yields CASSPSSPYNEQFF. The full variable domain, its missing parts supplied by reference TRBV18 and TRBJ2-1, is NAGVMQNPRHLVRRRGQEARLRCSPMKGHSHVYWYRQLPEEGLKFMVYLQKENIIDESGMPKERFSAEFPKEGPSILRIQQVVRGDSAAYFCASSPSSPYNEQFFGPGTRLTVL.